The 25 T cell receptor beta chains below come from one sample, sequenced in a study of yellow fever vaccine responses in identical twins. TCRdb re-called the RT-PCR reads with MiXCR, one entry per CDR3 protein. The repertoire holds roughly 1,600 distinct CDR3 sequences, nearly 90% seen once, with under 6.5% in the top ten. Specimen: T cells from blood (PBMCs), unsorted or a sorted subset (not recorded which), collected before or after yellow fever vaccination (not recorded which). These receptors all come from a young woman who received the yellow fever vaccine.

The table lists this clonotype with a count of one. The chain employs TRBV15 and TRBJ2-7, with TRBD2 matching over 8 bases. There are 15 residues in the CDR3. The germline CDR1 and CDR2 sequences are LNHNV and YYDKDF (reference sequence). V lost 4 bases and J lost 4; bases outside the gene matches: 9. The CDR3 bases are TGTGCCACCAGCACCGAAGCTTCGGGAGGGTACGAGCAGTACTTC. Its protein is CATSTEASGGYEQYF. The entire variable domain, with the rest obtained from reference TRBV15 and TRBJ2-7, is as follows: DAMVIQNPRYQVTQFGKPVTLSCSQTLNHNVMYWYQQKSSQAPKLLFHYYDKDFNNEADTPDNFQSRRPNTSFCFLDIRSPGLGDTAMYLCATSTEASGGYEQYFGPGTRLTVT.

J is TRBJ2-3 and V is TRBV11-3; D gene uncertain. V dropped 7 bases and J dropped 3 bases, with 11 bases sitting between them. Germline values: CDR1 SGHNT, CDR2 YENEEA. There are 13 residues in the CDR3. CDR3 sequence reads: CASNPPLTDTQYF. CDR3 bases: TGTGCCAGCAACCCACCTCTGACAGATACGCAGTATTTT.

The genes are TRBV11-1 and TRBJ2-5; the match to TRBD2 covers 8 bases. Losses at the gene ends were 3 bases for V and 5 bases for J; bases not matched to a gene: 5. Germline V gene data show CDR1 as SGHAT and CDR2 as FQDESV (reference sequence). The CDR3 is made up of 14 amino acids. CDR3 residues: CASSFGTSGETQYF. The CDR3 bases are TGTGCCAGCAGCTTCGGGACTAGTGGGGAGACCCAGTACTTC.

This chain connects TRBV11-3 to TRBJ2-5; D not resolved. The V gene lost 4 bases and the J gene lost 5 bases, with 17 bases spanning the gap. The CDR3 consists of 15 residues. Per the germline V gene, CDR1 is SGHNT and CDR2 is YENEEA. CDR3 sequence reads: CASSSSTVTGETQYF. The CDR3 DNA reads as TGTGCCAGCAGCTCCTCGACTGTGACGGGTGAGACCCAGTACTTC. The entire variable domain, with the rest obtained from reference TRBV11-3 and TRBJ2-5, is as follows: EAGVVQSPRYKIIEKKQPVAFWCNPISGHNTLYWYLQNLGQGPELLIRYENEEAVDDSQLPKDRFSAERLKGVDSTLKIQPAELGDSAVYLCASSSSTVTGETQYFGPGTRLLVL.

The genes are TRBV18 and TRBJ2-1; 11 bases align to TRBD2. Germline V gene sequence: CDR1 KGHSH, CDR2 LQKENI. The CDR3 consists of 17 residues. Losses at the gene ends were 3 bases for V and 7 bases for J; bases not matched to a gene: 11. CDR3 loop: CASSPAGTSGGGNEQFF. The DNA for the CDR3 is TGTGCCAGCTCACCGGCCGGGACTAGCGGAGGAGGGAATGAGCAGTTCTTC.

The CDR3 region has the DNA TGTGCCAGCAGTTACTCGAGAGGCTCAAGGCCCTATGGCTACACCTTC. Translated: CASSYSRGSRPYGYTF. The chain recombines TRBV6-5 with TRBJ1-2; no clear D. CDR3 size: 16 residues. Germline V gene lookup returns CDR1 MNHEY and CDR2 SVGAGI. V dropped 0 bases and J dropped 4 bases, with 15 bases sitting between them.

This chain joins TRBV20-1 and TRBJ1-5; D unresolved. CDR1 is DFQATT, CDR2 SNEGSKA, per germline (reference sequence). The CDR3 sequence is 12 residues long. The V and J ends lost 3 bases and 7 bases respectively, with 10 bases between them. The CDR3 DNA follows: TGCAGTGCTAGGGAGGGAAAACAGCCCCAGCATTTT. Translated, it gives CSAREGKQPQHF.

The chain joins TRBV6-5 to TRBJ1-2; the match to TRBD1 covers 9 bases. Germline V gene sequence: CDR1 MNHEY, CDR2 SVGAGI. V was pared by 4 bases and J by 4 bases, with 1 base of the junction left unmatched. This CDR3 comprises 13 residues. CDR3 in amino acids: CASSSDRGYGYTF. CDR3 sequence (DNA): TGTGCCAGCAGTTCGGACAGGGGCTATGGCTACACCTTC.

The chain employs TRBV2 and TRBJ1-4; D perhaps matches TRBD1 (6 bases). From germline, CDR1 is SNHLY and CDR2 FYNNEI. CDR3 length: 14 amino acids. Deletions cut 7 bases from V and 8 bases from J, with 17 bases between. The CDR3 reads CASIGTHRLEKLFF. The CDR3 DNA reads TGTGCCAGCATTGGGACACACCGGTTGGAAAAACTGTTTTTT.

This sequence joins TRBV24-1 and TRBJ2-5; D perhaps matches TRBD1 (5 bases). CDR1 is KGHDR, CDR2 SFDVKD, per germline. The CDR3 sequence is 15 residues long. V was pared by 4 bases and J by 5 bases, with 16 bases between. DNA for the CDR3: TGTGCCACCAGTGAAGGCTCAGGGATTTTGGAGACCCAGTACTTC. Protein sequence: CATSEGSGILETQYF.

The gene calls are TRBV4-1 and TRBJ2-3, with a possible D match to TRBD2 (5 bases). The germline V and J ends were trimmed by 4 bases and 3 bases, with 14 bases remaining between them. The CDR3 is 15 residues long. Germline values: CDR1 MGHRA, CDR2 YSYEKL. In DNA form, the CDR3 reads TGCGCCAGCAGCCTGGAGGTCCCGAGGACAGATACGCAGTATTTT. It translates to CASSLEVPRTDTQYF.

The rearrangement joins TRBV28 to TRBJ2-1; D is perhaps TRBD1 or TRBD2 (6 bases each). The CDR3 runs 13 residues. The germline gives CDR1 MDHEN, CDR2 SYDVKM. CDR3 loop: CVAGTTSYNEQFF. CDR3 sequence (DNA): TGTGTCGCGGGGACAACCTCCTACAATGAGCAGTTCTTC.

The chain links TRBV28 to TRBJ2-1; D is ambiguous. V was clipped by 1 base and J by 6 bases, with 7 bases between them. Germline CDR1 and CDR2: MDHEN and SYDVKM. The CDR3 length is 13 residues. CDR3 amino acids: CASSLYTANEQFF. CDR3 bases: TGTGCCAGCAGTTTATATACGGCCAATGAGCAGTTCTTC.

The chain joins TRBV12-3 or TRBV12-4 to TRBJ2-5, with TRBD2 matching over 7 bases. With 3 bases clipped from V and 1 base from J, the junction kept 5 bases outside the gene matches. The CDR3 is 15 amino acids. CDR3 nucleotide sequence: TGTGCCAGCAGTTTGTTGGGAGGGACCCAAGAGACCCAGTACTTC. Amino acids: CASSLLGGTQETQYF.

J is TRBJ1-4 and V is TRBV6-5; 10 bases map to TRBD1. CDR3 size: 15 residues. V lost 4 bases and J lost 7; bases outside the gene matches: 6. CDR1 and CDR2 from the germline V gene are MNHEY and SVGAGI. CDR3 loop: CASSLTGGAGEKLFF. The CDR3, as DNA: TGTGCCAGCAGTTTGACAGGGGGCGCGGGTGAAAAACTGTTTTTT.

Remarks on this clonotype: The germline gene is not matched at one end of the junction; a read error may be the cause. This chain uses TRBV5-5 with TRBJ1-2; no definite D call. The germline CDR1 and CDR2 sequences are SGHKS and YYEKEE (reference sequence). This CDR3 comprises 13 residues. In DNA form, the CDR3 reads TGTGCCAGCAGCTTGGAGGGAAGCTATGGCTTCACCTTC. Protein sequence: CASSLEGSYGFTF.

V is TRBV29-1 and J is TRBJ1-6; TRBD1 is a possible D gene (5 bases). The germline V gene encodes CDR1 SQVTM and CDR2 ANQGSEA. V was trimmed by 7 bases and J by 4 bases, leaving 11 bases between them. The CDR3 runs 13 residues. CDR3 in amino acids: CSARDGYNSPLHF. In DNA form, the CDR3 reads TGCAGCGCCCGGGACGGTTATAATTCACCCCTCCACTTT.

This chain uses TRBV11-1 with TRBJ1-6, with no clear D. V was trimmed by 5 bases and J by 13 bases, leaving 15 bases between them. Germline CDR1 and CDR2: SGHAT and FQDESV (reference sequence). The CDR3 sequence is 13 residues long. In nucleotides, the CDR3 is TGTGCCAGCAGCCCCCTATTCATCTCCCCCCTCCACTTT. Translated: CASSPLFISPLHF. The complete variable domain, with remaining parts taken from reference TRBV11-1 and TRBJ1-6, reads EAEVAQSPRYKITEKSQAVAFWCDPISGHATLYWYRQILGQGPELLVQFQDESVVDDSQLPKDRFSAERLKGVDSTLKIQPAELGDSAMYLCASSPLFISPLHFGNGTRLTVT.

With regard to this clonotype: The CDR3 carries no conserved terminal phenylalanine or tryptophan, so it likely arises from a read error. V is TRBV6-1 and J is TRBJ1-1; D call uncertain. CDR1 is MNHNS, CDR2 SASEGT, per germline. The length of the CDR3 is 13 residues. V lost 8 bases to trimming and J lost 4 bases, with 14 bases between them. The CDR3 nucleotides are TGTGCCAGCTGGGTGGGTGGAGGCACTGAAGCTTTCTAT. As protein: CASWVGGGTEAFY.

The gene calls are TRBV5-6 and TRBJ1-5; TRBD1 is a possible D gene (5 bases). V shed 6 bases and J shed 0 bases, with 16 bases lying between them. This CDR3 is 16 amino acids long. Germline V gene lookup returns CDR1 SGHDT and CDR2 YYEEEE. CDR3 residues: CASTFNGAASNQPQHF. CDR3 coding DNA: TGTGCCAGCACCTTTAACGGGGCGGCTAGCAATCAGCCCCAGCATTTT.

There are a few counts of this clonotype. This rearrangement joins TRBV12-3 or TRBV12-4 to TRBJ1-1; 7 nucleotides match TRBD1. The CDR3 length is 15 residues. J was trimmed by 0 bases and V by 5 bases; bases with no gene match: 6. This CDR3 reads CASSTSGGLNTEAFF. DNA of the CDR3: TGTGCCAGCAGTACATCAGGGGGATTGAACACTGAAGCTTTCTTT.

This clonotype appeared a few times. The rearrangement uses TRBV11-1 and TRBJ1-5, with D hard to call. Germline V lookup: CDR1 SGHAT, CDR2 FQDESV (reference sequence). CDR3 length: 16 amino acids. V was cut by 3 bases and J by 1 base, with 13 bases left in between. The CDR3 DNA reads TGTGCCAGCAGCTTTAGGGTGGTCGGGAGCAATCAGCCCCAGCATTTT. Its protein is CASSFRVVGSNQPQHF.

The CDR3 nucleotides are TGCGCCAGCGGGACAGACCCCTACGAGCAGTACTTC. Translating gives CASGTDPYEQYF. The chain recombines TRBV10-1 with TRBJ2-7; 7 bases agree with TRBD1. Germline V lookup: CDR1 WNHNN, CDR2 SYGVQD (reference sequence). Germline trimming cut 8 bases from V and 2 bases from J; bases unmatched to any gene: 3. There are 12 residues in the CDR3.

The V and J genes are TRBV7-6 and TRBJ2-7, with unresolved D. Trimming stripped 1 base from V and 1 base from J, with 8 bases between. The CDR3 loop spans 14 amino acids. Germline V gene sequence: CDR1 SGHVS, CDR2 FNYEAQ. The CDR3 spells CASSLGGYSYEQYF. The CDR3 DNA reads TGTGCCAGCAGCTTAGGTGGTTATTCCTACGAGCAGTACTTC.

The V call is TRBV18, the J call TRBJ2-3; D ambiguous. V lost 2 bases to trimming and J lost 0 bases, with 9 bases between them. The CDR3 contains 15 residues. Germline V gene lookup returns CDR1 KGHSH and CDR2 LQKENI. As DNA, the CDR3 is TGTGCCAGCTCACCAGGAAGTCGTAGCACAGATACGCAGTATTTT. Residues: CASSPGSRSTDTQYF.